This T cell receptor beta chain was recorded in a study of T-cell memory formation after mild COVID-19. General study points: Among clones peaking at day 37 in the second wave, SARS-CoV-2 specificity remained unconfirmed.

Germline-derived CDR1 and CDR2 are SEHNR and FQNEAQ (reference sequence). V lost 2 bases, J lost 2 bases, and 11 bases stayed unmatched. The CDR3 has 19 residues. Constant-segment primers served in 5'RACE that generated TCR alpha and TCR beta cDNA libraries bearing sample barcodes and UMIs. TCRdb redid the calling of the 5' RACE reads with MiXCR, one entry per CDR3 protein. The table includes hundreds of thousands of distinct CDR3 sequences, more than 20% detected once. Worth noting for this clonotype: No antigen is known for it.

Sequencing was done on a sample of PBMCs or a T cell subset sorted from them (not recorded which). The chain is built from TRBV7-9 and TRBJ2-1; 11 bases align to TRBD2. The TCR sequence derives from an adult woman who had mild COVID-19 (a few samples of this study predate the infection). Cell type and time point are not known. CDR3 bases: TGTGCCAGCAGCTTATACCCCTCCCCGGGACTAGCGGCCTACAATGAGCAGTTCTTC. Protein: CASSLYPSPGLAAYNEQFF.